The next 30 T cell receptor beta chains were all read from a single sample in a study of blood T cell repertoires in COVID-19. Clones were read by immunoSEQ multiplex PCR, and TCRdb kept only the in-frame ones, dropping some. This table holds around 130,000 clones, roughly 90% found once. Sequencing was done on a sample of peripheral blood. The receptors were sampled from a man in his fifties with active or convalescent COVID-19.

The rearrangement links TRBV7-6 to TRBJ2-5; D is unresolved. In germline, CDR1 is SGHVS, CDR2 FNYEAQ. The V end was cut by 4 bases, the J end by 7 bases, with 13 bases between. There are 13 residues in the CDR3. The CDR3 reads CASSSAARGTQYF. The CDR3 DNA is TGTGCCAGCAGCTCCGCTGCCCGCGGGACCCAGTACTTC. Complete variable domain (other parts from reference TRBV7-6 and TRBJ2-5): GAGVSQSPRYKVTKRGQDVALRCDPISGHVSLYWYRQALGQGPEFLTYFNYEAQQDKSGLPNDRFSAERPEGSISTLTIQRTEQRDSAMYRCASSSAARGTQYFGPGTRLLVL.

The genes are TRBV9 and TRBJ1-2, with D perhaps TRBD1 (6 bases). From germline, CDR1 is SGDLS and CDR2 YYNGEE. The CDR3 has 15 amino acids. V was shortened by 4 bases and J by 4 bases, with 17 bases between the two germline ends. The CDR3 sequence is CASSPRVDRVYGYTF. CDR3 coding DNA: TGTGCCAGCAGCCCCCGAGTGGACAGAGTCTATGGCTACACCTTC.

The chain combines TRBV13 with TRBJ2-1; tentatively, D is TRBD2 (5 bases). CDR1 PRHDT and CDR2 FYEKMQ come from the germline V gene (reference sequence). There are 13 residues in the CDR3. The ends were cut back, 4 bases at V and 12 bases at J, with 16 bases in the middle. CDR3 coding DNA: TGTGCCAGCAGCTCAACAGCGGTGCGGGCGCAGTTCTTC. Encoded protein: CASSSTAVRAQFF.

This clone has only one observation. The V and J genes are TRBV11-2 and TRBJ1-1; D perhaps matches TRBD1 (5 bases). Germline V gene sequence: CDR1 SGHAT, CDR2 FQNNGV. V was trimmed by 1 base and J by 0 bases, leaving 6 bases between them. The CDR3 length is 14 residues. DNA for the CDR3: TGTGCCAGCAGCTTAGGACAGTTGAACACTGAAGCTTTCTTT. This gives the protein CASSLGQLNTEAFF.

This clone came up once. The J gene is TRBJ1-4, the V gene TRBV10-3, with 9 bases that match TRBD1. The CDR3 totals 15 residues. Germline values: CDR1 ENHRY, CDR2 SYGVKD. J lost 8 bases, V lost 4 bases, and 8 bases had no gene match. CDR3: CAISGGDRVREKLFF. The CDR3 DNA follows: TGTGCCATCAGTGGTGGGGACAGGGTTAGGGAAAAACTGTTTTTT.

The chain couples TRBV6-5 to TRBJ2-1, with D possibly TRBD2 on 6 matching bases. Trimming stripped 6 bases from V and 8 bases from J, with 14 bases between. Germline assignment: CDR1 MNHEY and CDR2 SVGAGI. This CDR3 has 13 residues. The CDR3 nucleotides are TGTGCCAGCAGCTTGGACTGGGGGGATGAGCAGTTCTTC. Amino acids: CASSLDWGDEQFF.

V usage is TRBV7-9 and J usage is TRBJ2-1; 7 bases agree with TRBD2. CDR3 length equals 16 residues. V gave up 0 bases and J gave up 6 bases; unmatched junction bases: 8. Germline CDR1 SEHNR, CDR2 FQNEAQ (reference sequence). The DNA of the CDR3 is TGTGCCAGCAGCTTAGCTCGCGGGAGTGGGCGCAATGAGCAGTTCTTC. Its protein is CASSLARGSGRNEQFF.

This rearrangement joins TRBV29-1 to TRBJ1-1, with 12 nucleotides matching TRBD1. The V gene end was trimmed by 2 bases and the J gene end by 4 bases; junction bases not matched to a gene: 8. In germline, CDR1 is SQVTM, CDR2 ANQGSEA. The CDR3 runs to 16 residues. The CDR3 bases are TGCAGCGTTGAAATAGGGACAGGGGGCTGGGTCACTGAAGCTTTCTTT. Its protein is CSVEIGTGGWVTEAFF.

The J gene is TRBJ2-5, the V gene TRBV6-5, with D perhaps TRBD1 (6 bases). Trimming removed 6 bases at V and 0 bases at J, with 11 bases between. This CDR3 region has 14 residues. Germline assignment: CDR1 MNHEY and CDR2 SVGAGI. CDR3 DNA: TGTGCCAGCAGGTATTCAGGGGACCAAGAGACCCAGTACTTC. Translation gives CASRYSGDQETQYF.

The chain recombines TRBV9 with TRBJ1-3; TRBD1 is a possible D gene (6 bases). Germline CDR1 SGDLS, CDR2 YYNGEE. The CDR3 runs 16 residues. The germline V and J ends were trimmed by 0 bases and 4 bases, with 14 bases remaining between them. The CDR3 loop is CASSVDVAGAGNTIYF. CDR3 in DNA: TGTGCCAGCAGCGTAGATGTGGCAGGGGCAGGAAACACCATATATTTT.

The chain joins TRBV30 to TRBJ1-2, with D possibly TRBD1 on 5 matching bases. The CDR3 runs to 14 residues. The V end was cut by 0 bases, the J end by 6 bases, with 14 bases between. Germline V gene lookup returns CDR1 GTSNPN and CDR2 SVGIG (reference sequence). CDR3 DNA sequence: TGTGCCTGGAGTGTGCCAGGGTCCCACCATGGCTACACCTTC. Translation: CAWSVPGSHHGYTF. The complete variable domain, with remaining parts taken from reference TRBV30 and TRBJ1-2, reads SQTIHQWPATLVQPVGSPLSLECTVEGTSNPNLYWYRQAAGRGLQLLFYSVGIGQISSEVPQNLSASRPQDRQFILSSKKLLLSDSGFYLCAWSVPGSHHGYTFGSGTRLTVV.

The rearrangement links TRBV6-5 to TRBJ2-3; 8 bases match TRBD1. V lost 2 bases, J lost 5 bases, and 9 bases stayed unmatched. Germline-derived CDR1 and CDR2 are MNHEY and SVGAGI. This CDR3 is built from 16 residues. This chain's CDR3 is CASSYRPGTGVDTQYF. The CDR3 nucleotides are TGTGCCAGCAGTTACCGGCCCGGGACAGGAGTAGATACGCAGTATTTT.

The chain combines TRBV29-1 with TRBJ2-7, with 8 nucleotides matching TRBD1. The CDR3 runs 13 residues. Germline trimming cut 4 bases from V and 3 bases from J; bases unmatched to any gene: 5. Germline values: CDR1 SQVTM, CDR2 ANQGSEA. CDR3 amino acids: CSVATGGIYEQYF. DNA for the CDR3: TGCAGCGTTGCTACAGGGGGGATCTACGAGCAGTACTTC.

The CDR3 protein is CASKRGSYEQYF. Written as DNA, the CDR3 is TGTGCCAGCAAGCGGGGGTCCTACGAGCAGTACTTC. The chain links TRBV12-3 or TRBV12-4 to TRBJ2-7; 8 positions agree with TRBD2. The CDR3 spans 12 residues. With V trimmed by 7 bases and J by 1 base, 0 bases remained unmatched.

This clone was observed a few times. The chain has TRBV6-5 and TRBJ2-7, with D possibly matching TRBD1 (5 bases). The CDR3 runs 15 residues. Germline CDR1 MNHEY, CDR2 SVGAGI. V was trimmed by 4 bases and J by 0 bases, leaving 13 bases between them. The CDR3 DNA is TGTGCCAGCAGTTCGACAGTAACGAGCTCCTACGAGCAGTACTTC. This codes for CASSSTVTSSYEQYF.

The V call is TRBV6-5, the J call TRBJ1-2; D uncertain. CDR3 length: 12 amino acids. Trimming left V 3 bases short and J 5 bases short, with 7 bases between. The germline V gene encodes CDR1 MNHEY and CDR2 SVGAGI. CDR3 coding DNA: TGTGCCAGCAGTTATCCCTCGTATGGCTACACCTTC. Translation gives CASSYPSYGYTF.

J is TRBJ2-1 and V is TRBV19, with 10 bases identical to TRBD1. Trimming cost V 4 bases and J 6 bases; bases outside gene matches: 0. The CDR3 has 13 amino acids. Germline V gene lookup returns CDR1 LNHDA and CDR2 SQIVND (reference sequence). CDR3 amino acids: CASSRTGGNEQFF. CDR3 nucleotide sequence: TGTGCCAGTAGTAGGACAGGGGGCAATGAGCAGTTCTTC.

J is TRBJ1-4 and V is TRBV4-3; D is perhaps TRBD1 (6 bases). Per the germline V gene, CDR1 is LGHNA and CDR2 is YSLEER. V lost 2 bases to trimming and J lost 3 bases, with 7 bases between them. The CDR3 has 14 residues. Here the CDR3 DNA reads TGCGCCAGCAGCCAAAGGACAGCTAATGAAAAACTGTTTTTT. Residues: CASSQRTANEKLFF.

The chain uses TRBV7-9 and TRBJ1-1; the D is unclear. With 1 base removed from V and 8 bases from J, the gap between germline ends came to 11 bases. The CDR3 loop spans 13 amino acids. In germline, CDR1 is SEHNR, CDR2 FQNEAQ (reference sequence). CDR3 protein: CASSLVGDGEAFF. The CDR3 bases are TGTGCCAGCAGCTTAGTGGGAGACGGAGAAGCTTTCTTT.

The V gene is TRBV7-8, the J gene TRBJ2-2, with D maybe TRBD2 (6 bases). The V and J ends lost 2 bases and 3 bases respectively, with 10 bases between them. The CDR3 is 15 residues long. Germline CDR1 SGHVS, CDR2 FQNEAQ. The CDR3 DNA follows: TGTGCCAGCAGCTTACTAGCGAGGCACACCGGGGAGCTGTTTTTT. Protein sequence: CASSLLARHTGELFF.

The chain links TRBV18 to TRBJ2-1; D possibly corresponds to TRBD1 (5 bases). Deletions cut 2 bases from V and 2 bases from J, with 10 bases between. Germline-derived CDR1 and CDR2 are KGHSH and LQKENI. This CDR3 region has 15 residues. Here the CDR3 DNA reads TGTGCCAGCTCACCAACTGTAGGGGCCTACAATGAGCAGTTCTTC. It codes for CASSPTVGAYNEQFF.

The genes are TRBV6-1 and TRBJ1-2; 10 bases are a match to TRBD1. Germline V gives CDR1 MNHNS, CDR2 SASEGT. The V and J ends lost 7 bases and 2 bases, in that order; junction bases with no gene match: 4. CDR3 size: 14 residues. The CDR3: CASKTGGNNYGYTF. CDR3 in DNA: TGTGCCAGCAAGACAGGGGGCAACAACTATGGCTACACCTTC.

This clone was seen only once. DNA for the CDR3: TGTGCCAGTAGTACATCCGGGACAGTGGGGACCCAGTACTTC. Translated, it gives CASSTSGTVGTQYF. V usage is TRBV19 and J usage is TRBJ2-5; 7 bases match TRBD1. Looked up from germline, CDR1 is LNHDA and CDR2 is SQIVND (reference sequence). V lost 4 bases and J lost 7; bases outside the gene matches: 9. The CDR3 length is 14 residues.

The chain links TRBV12-3 or TRBV12-4 to TRBJ2-7; D unclear. CDR3 size: 13 residues. Trimming left V 0 bases short and J 5 bases short, with 8 bases between. The CDR3 nucleotides are TGTGCCAGCAGTTTAGCTAGAATCGACGAGCAGTACTTC. Protein: CASSLARIDEQYF.

This clone was detected once. This chain connects TRBV27 to TRBJ1-1; maybe TRBD1 (5 bases). The ends were cut back, 8 bases at V and 2 bases at J, with 18 bases in the middle. From germline, CDR1 is MNHEY and CDR2 SMNVEV (reference sequence). CDR3 size: 15 residues. The DNA of the CDR3 is TGTGCCAGCCGACAACGGCAGGGCCTCAACACTGAAGCTTTCTTT. It codes for CASRQRQGLNTEAFF.

The chain is built from TRBV7-2 and TRBJ2-7; the match to TRBD1 covers 10 bases. Germline V lookup: CDR1 SGHTA, CDR2 FQGNSA. Trimming cost V 5 bases and J 3 bases; bases outside gene matches: 4. The CDR3 runs to 14 residues. The CDR3 DNA sequence: TGTGCCAGCAGCCCGGGACAGGGGCGCTACGAGCAGTACTTC. The encoded protein is CASSPGQGRYEQYF.

This sequence joins TRBV18 and TRBJ1-1; tentatively, D is TRBD1 (6 bases). Trimming cost V 6 bases and J 0 bases, with 14 bases left between them. The germline V gene encodes CDR1 KGHSH and CDR2 LQKENI. The CDR3 consists of 15 residues. CDR3 in amino acids: CASSLEQGLNTEAFF. CDR3 nucleotide sequence: TGTGCCAGCTCCCTAGAACAGGGACTGAACACTGAAGCTTTCTTT.

The CDR3 DNA reads TGTGCCAGCAGCTTAGGACAGAATACGCTCTACGAGCAGTACTTC. This sequence encodes CASSLGQNTLYEQYF. This rearrangement joins TRBV7-6 to TRBJ2-7, with D perhaps matching TRBD1 (5 bases). The CDR3 is 15 residues long. Germline loops: CDR1 SGHVS, CDR2 FNYEAQ. V lost 1 base, J lost 3 bases, and 13 bases lay in between.

The chain has TRBV11-2 and TRBJ2-3; D is undetermined. Trimming took 5 bases from V and 0 from J, leaving 12 bases between them. The CDR3 spans 15 residues. Germline V CDR1 and CDR2: SGHAT, FQNNGV. The CDR3 DNA is TGTGCCAGCAGCCGGCGAGGAATCAGCACAGATACGCAGTATTTT. Amino acids: CASSRRGISTDTQYF.

The rearrangement links TRBV10-1 to TRBJ1-5, with 7 bases lining up with TRBD1. With V trimmed by 6 bases and J by 2 bases, 4 bases remained unmatched. The V gene's germline CDR1 is WNHNN and CDR2 SYGVQD (reference sequence). The CDR3 length is 14 residues. The CDR3 DNA reads TGCGCCAGCAGGAGACAGGGAGGCAATCAGCCCCAGCATTTT. The encoded protein is CASRRQGGNQPQHF.